This TCR beta chain was documented in a study of T cells in localized non-small cell lung cancer. Points from the study as a whole: Compared with tumor, uninvolved adjacent lung displayed greater T cell clonality, ranking highest overall. Adjacent lung exhibited a median of approximately 50 among the 100 most abundant tumor clones. The study sequenced only one region of the tumor. As a result, intratumor heterogeneity could not be excluded and remains possible. Elevated blood T cell density was associated with longer overall survival.

Sequencing used immunoSEQ multiplex PCR; TCRdb keeps in-frame clones, though not all of them. The table includes 45,000 or so clones, around 86% detected once. Note on this clone: Its specificity is unknown.

CDR3 length: 16 residues. From germline, CDR1 is SGHVS and CDR2 FQNEAQ. V was shortened by 2 bases and J by 2 bases, with 13 bases between the two germline ends. The rearrangement joins TRBV7-8 to TRBJ1-3, with D maybe TRBD1 (5 bases). This TCR derives from a man between 40 and 69 years old with stage II lung adenocarcinoma. The material was PBMCs, obtained before any cancer treatment. The CDR3 loop is CASSLQTGTAGNTIYF. The DNA of the CDR3 is TGTGCCAGCAGCTTACAGACCGGGACGGCTGGAAACACCATATATTTT.